The subject of this entry is one T cell receptor (beta chain). Its binding antigen is unknown. Per-nucleotide qualities are absent, and no much larger clonotype sits a single base away. The CDR3 regions of human TCRbeta chains were analyzed by immunosequencing. Per the original workflow: Repertoire TCRs were matched against a reference library of SARS-CoV-2-specific TCRs generated with the MIRA antigen-specificity platform. Breadth was defined as the fraction of unique TCRs that were SARS-CoV-2-associated, and depth was defined as the fraction of total T cells that were SARS-CoV-2-associated. Using the MIRA data, each spike-specific TCR was assigned both to the spike region to which the TCR was reactive and to a CD4 or CD8 class. Log10-transformed breadth and depth values were compared by one-way ANOVA with Sidak's multiple comparisons tests. Not all clones reach the TCRdb copy of this immuneACCESS table, which keeps in-frame sequences only. Checked studies attribute under half of the gap to unresolved V genes and leave the rest unexplained. D and trimming come from the DNA, and the V and J calls and clone size come from that table. The sample table contains 120,000 or so clones; only one count was recorded for just over 85% of them. The ten largest clones add up to about 8.3% of the sample.

The data were obtained in a study of T cell responses to AZD1222 COVID-19 vaccine (dated by TCRdb to the early 2020s). For context, the study as a whole: AZD1222 recipients whose second dose came at about 4 weeks and those whose second dose came at about 12 weeks were combined into one group, since spike-specific TCR depth and breadth did not differ between the two schedules. Trial participants were enrolled by age into 18-55, 56-69 and 70-plus year subgroups, with roughly 150, 30 and 60 TCR-sequenced participants respectively. A total of 240 or so trial participants underwent TCR sequencing, of whom more than 200 had received two doses of AZD1222 and approximately 26 had received two doses of the MenACWY control vaccine. Findings and caveats that apply to the study as a whole: Epitopes outside the regions mutated in the B.1.351 and B.1.1.7 variants were reportedly recognized by nearly half of the unique spike-specific TCRs. The whole spike protein was spanned by vaccine-associated CD4 TCRs, and dominant responses were seen in regions 160-218 and 743-854. After two AZD1222 doses, both the breadth and the depth of spike-specific TCRs were significantly higher than at day 0 and than in MenACWY recipients. In the small 56-69-year group, the increase in depth fell short of significance, most likely because of low power. Because no samples from the day 14 peak response were available, repertoires could be characterized only after the peak T cell response. Conclusions about previously exposed vaccinees were limited because only a handful of AZD1222 recipients were SARS-CoV-2 seropositive at baseline. Participants were mostly white British and included more females than males, and it was suggested by the authors that clonal diversity may have been underestimated.

Interpreted using the paper, the time point label stands for: baseline before first vaccination. Vaccinee samples came from UK trials COV001 and COV002, including a single-blind randomized controlled phase 2/3 trial of AZD1222 (ChAdOx1 nCoV-19) in healthy adults. Trial participant PBMC samples were collected at day 0 and day 28 after the second dose for TCRbeta chain sequencing. The V and J ends are trimmed by 0 bases and 0 bases, leaving 6 bases between them. The CDR3 holds 15 amino acids from the cysteine to the phenylalanine. Solely the CDR3 DNA is kept, with 45 bases framed from the first base. The germline V gene (reference sequence) specifies LGHDT as CDR1 and YNNKEL as CDR2.

The source material was peripheral blood, sampled on day 0 of AZD1222 vaccination. The V and J segments used are TRBV3-1 (or the pseudogene TRBV3-2) and TRBJ1-3, with the D segment identity uncertain. The sequence was obtained from an adult in good health. CDR3 protein: CASSQDPGSGNTIYF. The sequence in DNA is TGTGCCAGCAGCCAAGATCCGGGCTCTGGAAACACCATATATTTT.